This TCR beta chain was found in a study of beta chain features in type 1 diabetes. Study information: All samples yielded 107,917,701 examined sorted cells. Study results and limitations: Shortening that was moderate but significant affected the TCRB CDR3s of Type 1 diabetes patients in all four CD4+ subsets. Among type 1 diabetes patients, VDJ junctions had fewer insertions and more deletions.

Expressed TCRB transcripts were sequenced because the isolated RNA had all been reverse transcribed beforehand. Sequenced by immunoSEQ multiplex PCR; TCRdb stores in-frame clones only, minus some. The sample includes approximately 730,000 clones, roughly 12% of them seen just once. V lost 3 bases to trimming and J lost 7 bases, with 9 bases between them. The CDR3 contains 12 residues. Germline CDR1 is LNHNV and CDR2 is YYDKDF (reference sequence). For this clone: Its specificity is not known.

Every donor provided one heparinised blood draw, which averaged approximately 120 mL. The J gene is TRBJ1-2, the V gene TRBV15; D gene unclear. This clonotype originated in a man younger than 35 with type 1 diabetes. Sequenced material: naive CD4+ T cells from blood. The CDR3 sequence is CATSRGEGGYTF. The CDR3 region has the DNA TGTGCCACCAGCAGGGGAGAAGGTGGCTACACCTTC. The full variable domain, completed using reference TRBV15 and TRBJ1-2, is DAMVIQNPRYQVTQFGKPVTLSCSQTLNHNVMYWYQQKSSQAPKLLFHYYDKDFNNEADTPDNFQSRRPNTSFCFLDIRSPGLGDTAMYLCATSRGEGGYTFGSGTRLTVV.